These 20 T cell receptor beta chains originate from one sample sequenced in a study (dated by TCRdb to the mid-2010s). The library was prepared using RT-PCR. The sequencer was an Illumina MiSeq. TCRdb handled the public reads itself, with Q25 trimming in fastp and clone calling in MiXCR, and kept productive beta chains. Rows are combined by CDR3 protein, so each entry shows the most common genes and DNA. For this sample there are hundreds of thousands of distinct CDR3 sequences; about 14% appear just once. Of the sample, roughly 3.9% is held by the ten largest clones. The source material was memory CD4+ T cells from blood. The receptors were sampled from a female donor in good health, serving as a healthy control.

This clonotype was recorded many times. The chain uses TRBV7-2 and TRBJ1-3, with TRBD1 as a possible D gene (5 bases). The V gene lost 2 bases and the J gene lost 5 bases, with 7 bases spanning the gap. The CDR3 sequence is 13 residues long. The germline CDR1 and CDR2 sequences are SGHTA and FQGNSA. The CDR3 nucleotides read TGTGCCAGCAGCTTACAGGGACGAAACACCATATATTTT. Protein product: CASSLQGRNTIYF.

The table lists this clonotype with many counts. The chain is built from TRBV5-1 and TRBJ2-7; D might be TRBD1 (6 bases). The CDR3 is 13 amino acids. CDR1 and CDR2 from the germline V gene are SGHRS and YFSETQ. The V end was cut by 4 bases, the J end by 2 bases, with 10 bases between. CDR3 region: CASSPSGAYEQYF. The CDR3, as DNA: TGCGCCAGCAGCCCTTCAGGGGCCTACGAGCAGTACTTC.

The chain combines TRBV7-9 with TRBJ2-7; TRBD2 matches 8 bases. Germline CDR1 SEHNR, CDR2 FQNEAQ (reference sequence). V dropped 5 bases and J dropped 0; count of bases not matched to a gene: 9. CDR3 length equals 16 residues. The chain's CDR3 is CASSPRVAGPSYEQYF. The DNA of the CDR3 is TGTGCCAGCAGCCCGCGGGTAGCGGGACCCTCCTACGAGCAGTACTTC.

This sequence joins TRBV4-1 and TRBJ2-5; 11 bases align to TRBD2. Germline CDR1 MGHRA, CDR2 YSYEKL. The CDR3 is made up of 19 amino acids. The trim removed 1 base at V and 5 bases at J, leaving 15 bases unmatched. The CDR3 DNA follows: TGCGCCAGCAGCCAAGTGTTTGACGGGCTAGCGGGAGGAGGGGAGACCCAGTACTTC. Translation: CASSQVFDGLAGGGETQYF.

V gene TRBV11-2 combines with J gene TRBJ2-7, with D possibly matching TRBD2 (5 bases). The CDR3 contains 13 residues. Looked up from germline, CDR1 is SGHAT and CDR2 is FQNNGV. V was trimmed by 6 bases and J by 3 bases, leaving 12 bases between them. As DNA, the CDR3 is TGTGCCAGCAGAGAGGGAGTCCTCTACGAGCAGTACTTC. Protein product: CASREGVLYEQYF.

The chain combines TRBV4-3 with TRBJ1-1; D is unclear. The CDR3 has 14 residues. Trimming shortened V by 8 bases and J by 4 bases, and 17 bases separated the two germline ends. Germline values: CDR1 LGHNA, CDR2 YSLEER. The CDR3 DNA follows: TGCGCCAGCGGGCCAGAACCCGGGAGCACTGAAGCTTTCTTT. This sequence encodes CASGPEPGSTEAFF.

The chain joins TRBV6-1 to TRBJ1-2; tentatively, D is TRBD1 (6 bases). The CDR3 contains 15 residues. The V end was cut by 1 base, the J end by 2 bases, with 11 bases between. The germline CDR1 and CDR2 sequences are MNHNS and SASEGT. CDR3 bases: TGTGCCAGCAGTGAAGTCTATACAGGGAACTATGGCTACACCTTC. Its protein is CASSEVYTGNYGYTF.

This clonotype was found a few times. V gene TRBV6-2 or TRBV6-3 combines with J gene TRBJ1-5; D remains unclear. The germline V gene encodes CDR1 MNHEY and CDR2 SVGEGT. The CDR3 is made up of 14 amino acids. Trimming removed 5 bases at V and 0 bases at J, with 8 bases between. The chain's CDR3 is CASSQWGSNQPQHF. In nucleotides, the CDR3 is TGTGCCAGCAGTCAATGGGGTAGCAATCAGCCCCAGCATTTT.

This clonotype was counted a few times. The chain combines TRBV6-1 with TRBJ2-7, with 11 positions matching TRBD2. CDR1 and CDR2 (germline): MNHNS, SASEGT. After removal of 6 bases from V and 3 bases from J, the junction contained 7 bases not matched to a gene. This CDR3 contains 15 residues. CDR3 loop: CASSFGTSGYYEQYF. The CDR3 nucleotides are TGTGCCAGCAGCTTCGGGACTAGCGGCTACTACGAGCAGTACTTC.

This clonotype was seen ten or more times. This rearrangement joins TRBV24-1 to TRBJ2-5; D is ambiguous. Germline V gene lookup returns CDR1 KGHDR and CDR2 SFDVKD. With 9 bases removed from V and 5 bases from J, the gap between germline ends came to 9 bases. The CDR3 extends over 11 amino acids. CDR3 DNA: TGTGCCACCGGAAACGGGGAGACCCAGTACTTC. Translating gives CATGNGETQYF.

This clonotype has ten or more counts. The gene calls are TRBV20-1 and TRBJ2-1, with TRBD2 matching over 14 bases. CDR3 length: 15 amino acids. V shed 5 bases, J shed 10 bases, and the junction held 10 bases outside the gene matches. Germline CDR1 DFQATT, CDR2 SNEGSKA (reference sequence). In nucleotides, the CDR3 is TGCAGTGCTGGGGATGGACTAGCGGGAGGTAACGAGCAGTTCTTC. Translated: CSAGDGLAGGNEQFF.

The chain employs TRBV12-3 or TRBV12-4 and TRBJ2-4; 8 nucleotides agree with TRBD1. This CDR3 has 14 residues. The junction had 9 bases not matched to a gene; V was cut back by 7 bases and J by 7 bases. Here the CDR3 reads CASTSTGVRNIQYF. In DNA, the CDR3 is TGTGCCAGCACCTCGACAGGGGTGAGGAACATTCAGTACTTC.

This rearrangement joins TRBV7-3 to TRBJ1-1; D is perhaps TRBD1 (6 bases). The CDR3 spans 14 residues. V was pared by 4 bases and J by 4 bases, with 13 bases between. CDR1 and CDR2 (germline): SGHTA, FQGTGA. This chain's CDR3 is CASSSSGAGTEAFF. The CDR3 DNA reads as TGTGCCAGCAGCTCGTCGGGGGCAGGCACTGAAGCTTTCTTT.

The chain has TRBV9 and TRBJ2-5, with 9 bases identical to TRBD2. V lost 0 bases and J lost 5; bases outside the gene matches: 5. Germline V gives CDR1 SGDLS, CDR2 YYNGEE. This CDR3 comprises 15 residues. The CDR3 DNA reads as TGTGCCAGCAGCGTAGCAGCGGGAGGAAAGGAGACCCAGTACTTC. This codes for CASSVAAGGKETQYF.

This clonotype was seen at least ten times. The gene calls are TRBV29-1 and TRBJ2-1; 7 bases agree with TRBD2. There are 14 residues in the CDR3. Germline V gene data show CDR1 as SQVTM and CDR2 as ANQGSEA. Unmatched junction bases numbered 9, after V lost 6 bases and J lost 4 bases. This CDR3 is CSVSSGIFYNEQFF. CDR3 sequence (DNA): TGCAGCGTGTCAAGCGGGATCTTTTACAATGAGCAGTTCTTC.

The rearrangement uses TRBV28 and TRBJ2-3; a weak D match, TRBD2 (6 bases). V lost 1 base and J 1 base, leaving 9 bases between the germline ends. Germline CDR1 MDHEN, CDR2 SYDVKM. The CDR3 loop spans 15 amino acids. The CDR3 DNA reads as TGTGCCAGCAGTTTATCGGGGGTCGGCACAGATACGCAGTATTTT. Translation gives CASSLSGVGTDTQYF.

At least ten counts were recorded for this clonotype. CDR3 nucleotide sequence: TGTGCCAGCAGGCCGGGACAGGGCCAAGAGACCCAGTACTTC. This encodes CASRPGQGQETQYF. This sequence joins TRBV6-1 and TRBJ2-5; 9 positions agree with TRBD1. With V trimmed by 6 bases and J by 1 base, 3 bases remained unmatched. The CDR3 spans 14 residues. CDR1 and CDR2 (germline): MNHNS, SASEGT.

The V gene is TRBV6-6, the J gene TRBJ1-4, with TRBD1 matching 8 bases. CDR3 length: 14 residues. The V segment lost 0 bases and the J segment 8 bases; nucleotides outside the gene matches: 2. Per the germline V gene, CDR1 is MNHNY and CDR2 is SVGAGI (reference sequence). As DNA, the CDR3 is TGTGCCAGCAGTTACTCCAGGGGGCGGGAAAAACTGTTTTTT. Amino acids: CASSYSRGREKLFF.

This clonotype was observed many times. CDR3 protein: CSASGTTQETQYF. CDR3 in DNA: TGCAGTGCTAGCGGGACTACCCAAGAGACCCAGTACTTC. The chain is built from TRBV20-1 and TRBJ2-5; TRBD2 matches 7 bases. Unmatched junction bases numbered 2, after V lost 3 bases and J lost 1 base. This CDR3 is 13 amino acids long. Germline CDR1 reads DFQATT; CDR2 reads SNEGSKA (reference sequence).

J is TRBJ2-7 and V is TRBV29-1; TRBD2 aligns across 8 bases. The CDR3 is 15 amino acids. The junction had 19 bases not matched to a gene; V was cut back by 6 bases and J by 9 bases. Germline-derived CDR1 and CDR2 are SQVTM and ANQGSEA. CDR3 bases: TGCAGCGTCGTAGCGGGAACCCTCCTGAGCGCTGGGCAGTACTTC. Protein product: CSVVAGTLLSAGQYF.